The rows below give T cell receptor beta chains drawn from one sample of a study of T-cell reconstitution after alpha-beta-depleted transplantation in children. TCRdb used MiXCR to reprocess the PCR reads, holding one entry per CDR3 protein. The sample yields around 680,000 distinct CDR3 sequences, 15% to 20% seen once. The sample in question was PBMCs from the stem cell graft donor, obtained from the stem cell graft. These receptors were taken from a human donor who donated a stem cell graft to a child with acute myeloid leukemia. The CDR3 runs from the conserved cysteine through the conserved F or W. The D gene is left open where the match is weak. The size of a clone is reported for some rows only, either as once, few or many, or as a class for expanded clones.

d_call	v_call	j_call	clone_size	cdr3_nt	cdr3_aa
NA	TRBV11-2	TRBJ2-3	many	TGTGCCAGCATCGGACTCGTTAGCACAGATACGCAGTATTTT	CASIGLVSTDTQYF
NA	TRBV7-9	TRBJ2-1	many	TGTGCCAGCAGCTTCTTACGGGATGAGCAGTTCTTC	CASSFLRDEQFF
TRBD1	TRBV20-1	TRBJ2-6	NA	TGCAGTGCTAACCGGGACAGGGTCTCTGGGGCCAACGTCCTGACTTTC	CSANRDRVSGANVLTF
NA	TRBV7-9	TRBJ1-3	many	TGTGCCAGCAGCTTAACAGCCTCTGGAAACACCATATATTTT	CASSLTASGNTIYF
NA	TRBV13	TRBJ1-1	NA	TGTGCCAGCAGCTTAGTGGGAGAGGGCGGAATGAACGCTGAAGCTTTCTTT	CASSLVGEGGMNAEAFF
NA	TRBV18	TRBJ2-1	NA	TGTGCCAGCTCACCTCTAATCACAGGGCCGTTCGATGAGCAGTTCTTC	CASSPLITGPFDEQFF
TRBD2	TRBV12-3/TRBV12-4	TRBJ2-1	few	TGTGCCAGCAGCATAGCGGGGGGCGGGAGTGAGCAGTTCTTC	CASSIAGGGSEQFF
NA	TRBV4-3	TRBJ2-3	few	TGCGCCAGCAGCCAAGATTTCCAAGGGTTAGATACGCAGTATTTT	CASSQDFQGLDTQYF
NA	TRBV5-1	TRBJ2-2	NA	TGCGCCAGCCGTGACAGGAGGAAACCCGGGGAGCTGTTTTTT	CASRDRRKPGELFF
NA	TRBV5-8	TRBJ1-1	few	TGTGCCAGCAGCCTAGGCGGCAGGCCTTTAGGCCCTTTCTTT	CASSLGGRPLGPFF
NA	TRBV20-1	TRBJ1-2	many	TGCAGTGCTACAGGGGTAGGCTACACCTTC	CSATGVGYTF
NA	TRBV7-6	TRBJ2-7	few	TGTGCCAGCAGCAGAGGACAAGCTGGCCACGAGCAGTACTTC	CASSRGQAGHEQYF
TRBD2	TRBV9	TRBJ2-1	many	TGTGCCAGCAGCGCCGGGGGGGCAGGGGTTACCTACAATGAGCAGTTCTTC	CASSAGGAGVTYNEQFF
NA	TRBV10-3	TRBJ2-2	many	TGTGCCATCAGGAGGGGACGGACCGGGGAGCTGTTTTTT	CAIRRGRTGELFF
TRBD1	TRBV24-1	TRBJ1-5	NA	TGTGCCACCAGTGAAGGGACAGGGGCCCATCAGCCCCAGCATTTT	CATSEGTGAHQPQHF
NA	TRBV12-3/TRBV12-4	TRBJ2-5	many	TGTGCCAGCAGTTTAAGGGGGGGTGACGAAGAGACCCAGTACTTC	CASSLRGGDEETQYF
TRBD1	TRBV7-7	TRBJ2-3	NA	TGTGCCAGCAGCCACAGGGGAAACACAGATACGCAGTATTTT	CASSHRGNTDTQYF
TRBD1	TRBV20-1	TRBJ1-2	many	TGCAGTGCTAGAGTTCACAGGGGGCGCAATGGCTACACCTTC	CSARVHRGRNGYTF
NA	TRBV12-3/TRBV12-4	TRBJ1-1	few	TGTACCACCGTCTGGACGGTCAACACTGAAGCTTTCTTT	CTTVWTVNTEAFF
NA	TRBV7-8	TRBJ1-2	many	TGTGCCAGCAGGGTCAGTCACAACTATGGCTACACCTTC	CASRVSHNYGYTF
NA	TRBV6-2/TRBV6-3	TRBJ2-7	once	TGTGCCAGCAGTTACGAAGGTGGTGAGGAGCAGTACTTC	CASSYEGGEEQYF
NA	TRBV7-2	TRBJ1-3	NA	TGTGCCAGCAGCCCTATGCCAGGGTCCGGGCACACCATATATTTT	CASSPMPGSGHTIYF
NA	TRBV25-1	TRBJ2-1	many	TGTGCCAGCAGTGTCCCGGGGAGCTCCTACAATGAGCAGTTCTTC	CASSVPGSSYNEQFF
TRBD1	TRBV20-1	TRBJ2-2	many	TGCAGTGCAGAGGACAGGGACGACACCGGGGAGCTGTTTTTT	CSAEDRDDTGELFF
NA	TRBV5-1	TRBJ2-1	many	TGCGCCAGCAGCTTGTGGCGGAATGAGCAGTTCTTC	CASSLWRNEQFF
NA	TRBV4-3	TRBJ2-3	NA	TGCGCCAGCAGCGGGGTATCAGATACGCAGTATTTT	CASSGVSDTQYF
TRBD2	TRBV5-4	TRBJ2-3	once	TGTGCCAGCAGCTTATCCTACGGGGGGGCCTTGAGGACAGATACGCAGTATTTT	CASSLSYGGALRTDTQYF
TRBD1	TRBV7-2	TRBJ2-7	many	TGTGCCAGCAGCTTAGTGGGCAGGGGGCGGTATTACGAGCAGTACTTC	CASSLVGRGRYYEQYF
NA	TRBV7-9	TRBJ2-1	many	TGTGCCAGCAGGCCGACGACAGGAGACTCCTACAATGAGCAGTTCTTC	CASRPTTGDSYNEQFF
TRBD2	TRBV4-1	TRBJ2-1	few	TGCGCCAGCAGCCAGGGCCTAGCGGGGGGGCCGTATACTCCGAGCTCCTACAATGAGCAGTTCTTC	CASSQGLAGGPYTPSSYNEQFF
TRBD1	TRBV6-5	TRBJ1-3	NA	TGTGCCAGCAGTTATTCGACAGGGCGAGAGTTAACTCCTGGAAACACCATATATTTT	CASSYSTGRELTPGNTIYF
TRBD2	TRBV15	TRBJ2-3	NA	TGTGCCACCAGCAGAGTGCCTAGCGGGGGCACAGATACGCAGTATTTT	CATSRVPSGGTDTQYF
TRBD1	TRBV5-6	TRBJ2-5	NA	TGTGCCAGCAGTCCCGAACAGGGGATTGAAGAGACCCAGTACTTC	CASSPEQGIEETQYF
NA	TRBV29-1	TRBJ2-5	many	TGCAGCGTTGAAGAAGTGAAGGAGACCCAGTACTTC	CSVEEVKETQYF
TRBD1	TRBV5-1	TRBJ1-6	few	TGCGCCAGCAGCTTCGGGGACAGGGACTATTCACCCCTCCACTTT	CASSFGDRDYSPLHF
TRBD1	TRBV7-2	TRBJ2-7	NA	TGTGCCAGCAGTCTTTGGACAGGGACCGAGCAGTACTTC	CASSLWTGTEQYF
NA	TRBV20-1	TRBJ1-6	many	TGCAGTGCCGGGAGCTCCTATAATTCACCCCTCCACTTT	CSAGSSYNSPLHF
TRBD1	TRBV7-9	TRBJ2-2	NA	TGTGCCAGCAGCAAAGAGGGACAGCCGAACACCGGGGAGCTGTTTTTT	CASSKEGQPNTGELFF
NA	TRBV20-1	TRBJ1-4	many	TGCAGTGCCACACAGACCTATAATGAAAAACTGTTTTTT	CSATQTYNEKLFF
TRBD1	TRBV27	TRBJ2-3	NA	TGTGCCAGCAGTTTATCTCATTTGGAGTACCGGGACAGGGACACAGATACGCAGTATTTT	CASSLSHLEYRDRDTDTQYF
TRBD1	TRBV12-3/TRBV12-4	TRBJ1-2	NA	TGTGCCAGCAGTCCAATTTACAGGGGGCTCTATGGCTACACCTTC	CASSPIYRGLYGYTF
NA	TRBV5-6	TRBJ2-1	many	TGTGCCAGCAGCTGGCTGGGGGGCCTCAATGAGCAGTTCTTC	CASSWLGGLNEQFF
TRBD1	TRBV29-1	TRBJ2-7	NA	TGCAGCGCCGGACAGGGGCCCGCCTACGAGCAGTACTTC	CSAGQGPAYEQYF
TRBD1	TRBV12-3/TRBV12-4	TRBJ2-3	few	TGTGCCAGCAGTATCCTCGGGACAGGGGGTAATACGCAGTATTTT	CASSILGTGGNTQYF
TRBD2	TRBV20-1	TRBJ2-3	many	TGCAGTGCTAGTAATTTTGGGGGGGAACCGACAGATACGCAGTATTTT	CSASNFGGEPTDTQYF
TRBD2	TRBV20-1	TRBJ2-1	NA	TGCAGTAAAGAGGCTAGCGGGGGGGCTAGGAATGAGCAGTTCTTC	CSKEASGGARNEQFF
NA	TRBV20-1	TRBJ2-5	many	TGCAGTGCTAGAGGGGAGACTAGTCTAACGGAGACCCAGTACTTC	CSARGETSLTETQYF
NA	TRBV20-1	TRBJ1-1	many	TGCAGTGCCTCACCCGGGGTAGGGACTGAAGCTTTCTTT	CSASPGVGTEAFF
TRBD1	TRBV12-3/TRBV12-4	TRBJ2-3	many	TGTGCCAGCAGTCCAGGTCGGACAGGACCGCGGGATACGCAGTATTTT	CASSPGRTGPRDTQYF
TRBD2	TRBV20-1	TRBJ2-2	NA	TGCAGTGCTGCGGCGGGGGGGATGGCCGGGGAGCTGTTTTTT	CSAAAGGMAGELFF
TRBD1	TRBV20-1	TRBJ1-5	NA	TGCAGTGCCAGTATGACCGGGACAGGCAGCAATCAGCCCCAGCATTTT	CSASMTGTGSNQPQHF
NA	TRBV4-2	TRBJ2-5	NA	TGTGCCAGCAGCCCAAAGCAACCCCAAGGGACCCAGTACTTC	CASSPKQPQGTQYF
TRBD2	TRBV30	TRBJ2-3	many	TGTGCCTGGAGTGTAAGCGGGGATCAAGATACGCAGTATTTT	CAWSVSGDQDTQYF
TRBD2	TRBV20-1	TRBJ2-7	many	TGCAGTGCTAGAGATCGACTAGCGGGCGAGCAGTACTTC	CSARDRLAGEQYF
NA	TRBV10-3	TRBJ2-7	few	TGTGCCATCAGTGAATGGTCTGGGGCCAACGAGCAGTACTTC	CAISEWSGANEQYF
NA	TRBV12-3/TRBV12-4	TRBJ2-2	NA	TGTGCCAGCAGTTCGAGACCTCGGGAGTCAGGGGGAGCCGGGGAGCTGTTTTTT	CASSSRPRESGGAGELFF
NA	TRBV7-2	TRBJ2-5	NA	TGTGCCAGCAGTAGTCGACAGACCATCCAAGAGACCCAGTACTTC	CASSSRQTIQETQYF
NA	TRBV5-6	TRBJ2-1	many	TGTGCCAGCAGCTTCGGGTTCTACAATGAGCAGTTCTTC	CASSFGFYNEQFF
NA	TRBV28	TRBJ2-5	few	TGTGCCAGCAGTCGGGAGCCCAAAGGTGCCTCATCAGACTTC	CASSREPKGASSDF